This passage covers 26 T cell receptor beta chains from one sample sequenced in a study of T cell repertoires and Cas9 in healthy adults. Only in-frame clones appear in the TCRdb table, and some are missing; sequencing was by immunoSEQ multiplex PCR. The table lists about 14,000 clones, 85% to 90% of them singletons, with around 1.5% in the top ten. The material sequenced was Tregs (CD4+, CD25+, CD127-, CD137-, CD154-) from PBMCs; culture status not recorded. These receptors all come from a human donor in good health.

The CDR3 DNA follows: TGCAGCGTAGATTGGGACCTCACAGATACGCAGTATTTT. Protein sequence: CSVDWDLTDTQYF. The chain uses TRBV29-1 and TRBJ2-3; D is tentatively TRBD1 or TRBD2 (5 bases each). The CDR3 consists of 13 residues. Trimming removed 6 bases at V and 2 bases at J, with 12 bases between. From germline, CDR1 is SQVTM and CDR2 ANQGSEA.

The CDR3 DNA is TGTGCCTGGAAGCGGATGAACACTGAAGCTTTCTTT. It specifies CAWKRMNTEAFF. The chain uses TRBV30 and TRBJ1-1; D gene ambiguous. CDR1 is GTSNPN, CDR2 SVGIG, per germline (reference sequence). The CDR3 is 12 amino acids. V lost 4 bases and J 0 bases, leaving 6 bases between the germline ends.

This rearrangement joins TRBV11-1 to TRBJ1-1, with D maybe TRBD1 (6 bases). Between the trimmed V and J ends, which lost 5 bases and 4 bases, there was a span of 20 bases. The germline V gene has CDR1 SGHAT and CDR2 FQDESV (reference sequence). This CDR3 region has 16 residues. Here the CDR3 DNA reads TGTGCCAGCAGCCCTCGGGCGGGGGCGCAGGTCACTGAAGCTTTCTTT. Amino acid sequence: CASSPRAGAQVTEAFF. Together with reference TRBV11-1 and TRBJ1-1, the CDR3 gives the full variable domain: EAEVAQSPRYKITEKSQAVAFWCDPISGHATLYWYRQILGQGPELLVQFQDESVVDDSQLPKDRFSAERLKGVDSTLKIQPAELGDSAMYLCASSPRAGAQVTEAFFGQGTRLTVV.

The chain carries TRBV2 and TRBJ1-2; maybe TRBD1 (5 bases). This CDR3 is 11 amino acids long. Germline CDR1 and CDR2: SNHLY and FYNNEI. V was trimmed by 4 bases and J by 8 bases, leaving 8 bases between them. This CDR3 is CASSGRDGYTF. The CDR3 DNA follows: TGTGCCAGCAGTGGGAGGGACGGCTACACCTTC.

The chain links TRBV2 to TRBJ1-2, with D unclear. CDR3 length: 12 amino acids. Germline CDR1 reads SNHLY; CDR2 reads FYNNEI. With 4 bases removed from V and 4 bases from J, the gap between germline ends came to 7 bases. This CDR3 is CASSVGFYGYTF. Written as DNA, the CDR3 is TGTGCCAGCAGTGTAGGGTTCTATGGCTACACCTTC.

This rearrangement joins TRBV19 to TRBJ2-2; TRBD2 matches at 14 bases. Germline trimming cut 5 bases from V and 15 bases from J; bases unmatched to any gene: 14. The germline gives CDR1 LNHDA, CDR2 SQIVND (reference sequence). The CDR3 is 16 amino acids. The CDR3 nucleotides read TGTGCCAGTAGTGTGGGACTAGCGGGAGATCCGCTTCAGATGTTTTTT. It is translated as CASSVGLAGDPLQMFF.

The rearrangement links TRBV4-3 to TRBJ2-1; D is unresolved. Germline CDR1 and CDR2: LGHNA and YSLEER. This CDR3 is built from 13 residues. Trimming took off 1 base at V and 12 bases at J, with 13 bases between the two ends. In DNA, the CDR3 is TGCGCCAGCAGCCAAGCCATAGGTTTGGCGCAGTTCTTC. Its translation is CASSQAIGLAQFF.

The gene calls are TRBV9 and TRBJ1-1; TRBD1 matches at 7 bases. The CDR3 covers 14 residues. The V and J ends lost 4 bases and 3 bases, in that order; junction bases with no gene match: 6. Germline lookup yields CDR1 SGDLS and CDR2 YYNGEE. CDR3 sequence: CASSLDRVDTEAFF. CDR3 coding DNA: TGTGCCAGCAGCCTCGACAGGGTCGACACTGAAGCTTTCTTT. The variable domain in full, completed from reference TRBV9 and TRBJ1-1, reads DSGVTQTPKHLITATGQRVTLRCSPRSGDLSVYWYQQSLDQGLQFLIQYYNGEERAKGNILERFSAQQFPDLHSELNLSSLELGDSALYFCASSLDRVDTEAFFGQGTRLTVV.

The chain recombines TRBV5-1 with TRBJ2-7; tentatively, D is TRBD2 (5 bases). The assigned J gene may be wrong: the sequence end matches TRBJ2-5 better. From germline, CDR1 is SGHRS and CDR2 YFSETQ. The CDR3 extends over 14 amino acids. In DNA form, the CDR3 reads TGCGCCAGCAGCTTTAGCGAGGGAGTAGAGACCCAGTACTTC. It translates to CASSFSEGVETQYF.

The V gene is TRBV6-6, the J gene TRBJ1-1; the D gene is possibly TRBD1 (5 bases). CDR3 length: 14 amino acids. Per the germline V gene, CDR1 is MNHNY and CDR2 is SVGAGI (reference sequence). With 10 bases removed from V and 0 bases from J, the gap between germline ends came to 15 bases. The CDR3 nucleotides read TGTGCCACCACTTCGGGACGGATGAACACTGAAGCTTTCTTT. It encodes CATTSGRMNTEAFF.

The J gene is TRBJ1-1, the V gene TRBV5-1, with no clear D. Germline values: CDR1 SGHRS, CDR2 YFSETQ. CDR3 length: 16 residues. Trimming shortened V by 4 bases and J by 5 bases, and 21 bases separated the two germline ends. CDR3 in amino acids: CASSAFYGGLGTEAFF. In DNA form, the CDR3 reads TGCGCCAGCAGCGCCTTTTACGGTGGGTTAGGTACTGAAGCTTTCTTT.

The chain has TRBV5-6 and TRBJ1-6; 7 bases are a match to TRBD1. The CDR3 is 13 amino acids. J was trimmed by 8 bases and V by 4 bases; bases with no gene match: 3. Germline loops: CDR1 SGHDT, CDR2 YYEEEE. The CDR3 DNA sequence: TGTGCCAGCAGCCTAGGGACAGATTCACCCCTCCACTTT. Translating gives CASSLGTDSPLHF.

This clone showed up just once. The gene calls are TRBV15 and TRBJ1-1, with D perhaps TRBD1 (6 bases). V dropped 2 bases and J dropped 11 bases, with 12 bases sitting between them. Per germline, CDR1 LNHNV and CDR2 YYDKDF (reference sequence). The CDR3 runs 12 residues. The CDR3 nucleotides read TGTGCCACCAGCAGATACAGGGAACGTGCTTTCTTT. Protein sequence: CATSRYRERAFF.

V usage is TRBV6-6 and J usage is TRBJ2-7; D is unresolved. V shed 5 bases and J shed 3 bases, with 8 bases lying between them. Per the germline V gene, CDR1 is MNHNY and CDR2 is SVGAGI (reference sequence). This CDR3 comprises 12 residues. CDR3 protein: CASSPVNYEQYF. The CDR3 DNA follows: TGTGCCAGCAGTCCAGTGAACTACGAGCAGTACTTC.

V gene TRBV19 combines with J gene TRBJ1-1; no clear D. The CDR3 contains 16 residues. The germline V and J ends were trimmed by 1 base and 0 bases, with 12 bases remaining between them. Germline CDR1 reads LNHDA; CDR2 reads SQIVND (reference sequence). The CDR3 sequence: CASSIGLRGLNTEAFF. DNA of the CDR3: TGTGCCAGTAGTATAGGTTTAAGAGGGTTGAACACTGAAGCTTTCTTT.

This clone was detected only a few times. Here the CDR3 DNA reads TGTGCCAGCAGCGCGGGGGGTACCTACAATGAGCAGTTCTTC. Protein: CASSAGGTYNEQFF. The chain carries TRBV5-8 and TRBJ2-1, with 8 bases fitting TRBD2. V lost 4 bases and J lost 2; bases outside the gene matches: 2. Germline loops: CDR1 SGHTS, CDR2 YDEGEE. This CDR3 region has 14 residues.

The V call is TRBV10-3, the J call TRBJ1-5; 7 bases are shared with TRBD1. The germline V gene encodes CDR1 ENHRY and CDR2 SYGVKD. This CDR3 has 12 amino acids. V dropped 10 bases and J dropped 5; count of bases not matched to a gene: 5. The CDR3 sequence: CATRQGDQPQHF. In nucleotides, the CDR3 is TGTGCCACCAGACAGGGCGATCAGCCCCAGCATTTT.

The V and J genes are TRBV29-1 and TRBJ2-3; weak D call: TRBD2 (6 bases). The CDR3 totals 15 residues. Trimming stripped 7 bases from V and 1 base from J, with 18 bases between. Germline V CDR1 and CDR2: SQVTM, ANQGSEA. As DNA, the CDR3 is TGCAGCGCCGCCCAGTTGGGGACTGGCACAGATACGCAGTATTTT. Translated: CSAAQLGTGTDTQYF.

This chain connects TRBV2 to TRBJ2-5; D gene unclear. There are 11 residues in the CDR3. Trimming removed 6 bases from V and 2 bases from J, with 4 bases in between. Germline V gene lookup returns CDR1 SNHLY and CDR2 FYNNEI. The CDR3 DNA is TGTGCCAGCAGCCTTCAAGAGACCCAGTACTTC. Its protein is CASSLQETQYF.

This chain uses TRBV11-1 with TRBJ2-2; D unresolved. V lost 2 bases to trimming and J lost 6 bases, with 13 bases between them. Per germline, CDR1 SGHAT and CDR2 FQDESV (reference sequence). There are 15 residues in the CDR3. The CDR3 protein is CASSLTGLRAGELFF. The CDR3 DNA follows: TGTGCCAGCAGCTTAACGGGCCTACGAGCCGGGGAGCTGTTTTTT.

The rearrangement links TRBV28 to TRBJ1-2; 7 bases agree with TRBD1. This CDR3 has 12 residues. Germline V gene lookup returns CDR1 MDHEN and CDR2 SYDVKM. Trimming cost V 4 bases and J 7 bases; bases outside gene matches: 3. This CDR3 is CASSYRGSGYTF. The CDR3 region has the DNA TGTGCCAGCAGTTACAGGGGAAGTGGCTACACCTTC.

This CDR3 is CASSRSGLAGFSSYNEQFF. The CDR3 DNA follows: TGTGCCAGCAGTCGAAGTGGACTAGCGGGGTTTAGCTCCTACAATGAGCAGTTCTTC. The chain links TRBV9 to TRBJ2-1; 12 bases line up with TRBD2. The CDR3 contains 19 residues. CDR1 is SGDLS, CDR2 YYNGEE, per germline. The V segment lost 5 bases and the J segment 0 bases; nucleotides outside the gene matches: 12.

The rearrangement uses TRBV7-3 and TRBJ1-1; D is unclear. The V gene lost 4 bases and the J gene lost 3 bases, with 9 bases spanning the gap. The CDR3 extends over 13 amino acids. Germline V CDR1 and CDR2: SGHTA, FQGTGA. CDR3 protein: CASSSARDTEAFF. For the CDR3, the DNA is TGTGCCAGCAGCTCTGCACGGGACACTGAAGCTTTCTTT.

J is TRBJ2-7 and V is TRBV7-2; D not resolved. CDR3 length equals 13 residues. V lost 1 base and J lost 4, with 8 bases in between. Germline-derived CDR1 and CDR2 are SGHTA and FQGNSA. The CDR3 is CASSLDKPYEQYF. DNA of the CDR3: TGTGCCAGCAGCTTAGACAAACCATACGAGCAGTACTTC.

The chain has TRBV4-3 and TRBJ2-5, with D perhaps TRBD2 (5 bases). In germline, CDR1 is LGHNA, CDR2 YSLEER. Between the trimmed V and J ends, which lost 0 bases and 5 bases, there was a span of 13 bases. The CDR3 has 15 amino acids. In DNA, the CDR3 is TGCGCCAGCAGCCAAGACCCCCCCCCGGGGGAGACCCAGTACTTC. Translating gives CASSQDPPPGETQYF.

This clone was observed a few times. V usage is TRBV5-5 and J usage is TRBJ1-5; D gene ambiguous. In germline, CDR1 is SGHKS, CDR2 YYEKEE (reference sequence). Trimming took off 0 bases at V and 0 bases at J, with 7 bases between the two ends. The CDR3 has 15 residues. The CDR3 DNA reads TGTGCCAGCAGCTTGGGCCTCCTTAGCAATCAGCCCCAGCATTTT. Its translation: CASSLGLLSNQPQHF.